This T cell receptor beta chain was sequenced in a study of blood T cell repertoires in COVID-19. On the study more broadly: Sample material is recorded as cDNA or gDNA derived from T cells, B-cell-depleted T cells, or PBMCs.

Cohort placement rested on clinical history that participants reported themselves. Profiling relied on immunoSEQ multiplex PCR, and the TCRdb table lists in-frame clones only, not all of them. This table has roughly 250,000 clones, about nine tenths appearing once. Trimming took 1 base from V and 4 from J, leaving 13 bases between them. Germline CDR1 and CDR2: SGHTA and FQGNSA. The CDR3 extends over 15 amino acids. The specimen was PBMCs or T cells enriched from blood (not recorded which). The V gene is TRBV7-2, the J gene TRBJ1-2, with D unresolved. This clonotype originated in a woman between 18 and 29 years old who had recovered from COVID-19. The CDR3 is CASSLVWSYSYGYTF. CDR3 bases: TGTGCCAGCAGCTTAGTGTGGTCGTACTCCTATGGCTACACCTTC.